The 10 T cell receptor beta chains below all came from one sample that was sequenced in a study of control samples from healthy donors and cancer patients. Clones were read by immunoSEQ multiplex PCR, and TCRdb kept only the in-frame ones, dropping some. This sample has 100,000 to 150,000 clones, with over 85% found just once. Sequenced: blood. These receptors all stem from a man younger than 35 in good health.

This clone was counted once. J is TRBJ2-5 and V is TRBV6-5; TRBD2 agrees at 7 bases. In germline, CDR1 is MNHEY, CDR2 SVGAGI. The junction had 8 bases not matched to a gene; V was cut back by 6 bases and J by 7 bases. The CDR3 consists of 13 residues. The CDR3 sequence is CASSPGLLGTQYF. In DNA, the CDR3 is TGTGCCAGCAGCCCGGGACTACTTGGGACCCAGTACTTC.

V and J are TRBV27 and TRBJ1-6; D uncertain. Trimming took off 6 bases at V and 3 bases at J, with 12 bases between the two ends. Germline CDR1 is MNHEY and CDR2 is SMNVEV (reference sequence). The CDR3 extends over 15 amino acids. The CDR3 is CASSRGIGYNSPLHF. The CDR3 DNA is TGTGCCAGCAGCCGAGGAATAGGCTATAATTCACCCCTCCACTTT.

The chain combines TRBV19 with TRBJ1-5; 9 nucleotides agree with TRBD1. The V and J ends lost 9 bases and 5 bases, in that order; junction bases with no gene match: 14. The CDR3 contains 16 residues. Germline CDR1 reads LNHDA; CDR2 reads SQIVND (reference sequence). The CDR3 nucleotides are TGTGCCAGCAAAACAGGGGGCCGGGCTATCCATCAGCCCCAGCATTTT. Protein: CASKTGGRAIHQPQHF.

The chain employs TRBV12-5 and TRBJ1-6, with D tentatively TRBD1 (5 bases). The CDR3 has 15 residues. Trimming shortened V by 1 base and J by 14 bases, and 18 bases separated the two germline ends. Per germline, CDR1 LGHNT and CDR2 FRNRAP. The DNA for the CDR3 is TGTGCTAGTGGTTTGGGGGGGGAAAGAAGGGGATCCCTCCACTTT. It is translated as CASGLGGERRGSLHF. Based on the CDR3 plus reference TRBV12-5 and TRBJ1-6, the full variable domain is DARVTQTPRHKVTEMGQEVTMRCQPILGHNTVFWYRQTMMQGLELLAYFRNRAPLDDSGMPKDRFSAEMPDATLATLKIQPSEPRDSAVYFCASGLGGERRGSLHFGNGTRLTVT.

This chain connects TRBV6-1 to TRBJ1-1; the D is unclear. In germline, CDR1 is MNHNS, CDR2 SASEGT. The CDR3 runs 14 residues. V was cut by 2 bases and J by 3 bases, with 10 bases left in between. The CDR3 bases are TGTGCCAGCAGTGAATTTAGAAGCGACACTGAAGCTTTCTTT. It translates to CASSEFRSDTEAFF.

This rearrangement joins TRBV5-1 to TRBJ2-1; D gene unclear. The CDR3 is 14 amino acids. Germline loops: CDR1 SGHRS, CDR2 YFSETQ. Between the trimmed V and J ends, which lost 2 bases and 12 bases, there was a span of 18 bases. The CDR3: CASSLSGRVGGQFF. The CDR3 coding sequence is TGCGCCAGCAGCTTATCCGGGCGCGTGGGTGGGCAGTTCTTC.

This clone was counted a single time. The chain joins TRBV12-5 to TRBJ2-3; no firm D call. The V and J ends lost 7 bases and 2 bases respectively, with 16 bases between them. Germline CDR1 LGHNT, CDR2 FRNRAP. The CDR3 has 15 residues. The CDR3: CASVHPPGNTDTQYF. CDR3 bases: TGTGCTAGTGTTCATCCACCGGGCAACACAGATACGCAGTATTTT.

The chain uses TRBV10-3 and TRBJ2-1, with unresolved D. V shed 6 bases and J shed 3 bases, with 15 bases lying between them. The CDR3 is 15 residues long. Germline CDR1 ENHRY, CDR2 SYGVKD. CDR3 in amino acids: CAIRKDPASYNEQFF. As DNA, the CDR3 is TGTGCCATCAGAAAAGACCCAGCGAGCTACAATGAGCAGTTCTTC.

This sequence joins TRBV2 and TRBJ1-2; 9 nucleotides align to TRBD1. The CDR3 length is 14 residues. The ends lost 7 bases at V and 2 bases at J; junction bases unmatched: 5. CDR1 is SNHLY and CDR2 is FYNNEI in the germline V gene. The CDR3 loop reads CASTGTGSNYGYTF. Written as DNA, the CDR3 is TGTGCCAGCACCGGGACAGGGAGCAACTATGGCTACACCTTC.

The gene calls are TRBV2 and TRBJ2-7; D perhaps matches TRBD2 (6 bases). This CDR3 is 18 amino acids long. In germline, CDR1 is SNHLY, CDR2 FYNNEI. The V end lost 11 bases, the J end lost 6 bases, and 35 bases lay between the germline ends. The CDR3 loop reads CAAGGFGGVDDDGGEQYF. The CDR3 region has the DNA TGTGCCGCAGGCGGATTTGGAGGGGTGGATGACGACGGTGGCGAGCAGTACTTC.